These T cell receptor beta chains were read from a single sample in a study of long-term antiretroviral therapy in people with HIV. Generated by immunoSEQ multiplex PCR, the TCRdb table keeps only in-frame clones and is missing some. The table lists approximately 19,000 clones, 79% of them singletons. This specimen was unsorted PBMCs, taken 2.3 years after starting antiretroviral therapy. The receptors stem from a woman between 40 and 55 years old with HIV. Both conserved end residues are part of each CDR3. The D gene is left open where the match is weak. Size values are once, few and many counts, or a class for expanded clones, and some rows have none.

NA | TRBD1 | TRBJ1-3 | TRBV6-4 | CASSPGGTGNTIYF | TGTGCCAGCAGTCCAGGGGGCACTGGAAACACCATATATTTT
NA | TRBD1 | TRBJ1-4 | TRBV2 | CASSGQGSDEKLFF | TGTGCCAGCAGCGGACAGGGATCGGATGAAAAACTGTTTTTT
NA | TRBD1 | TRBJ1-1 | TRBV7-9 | CASSLWGQGEWDTEAFF | TGTGCCAGCAGCTTATGGGGACAGGGGGAATGGGACACTGAAGCTTTCTTT
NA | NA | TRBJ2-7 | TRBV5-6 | CASSLGGGYEQYF | TGTGCCAGCAGCTTGGGGGGCGGCTACGAGCAGTACTTC
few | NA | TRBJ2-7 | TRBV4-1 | CASSLSGEQYF | TGCGCCAGCAGCCTATCGGGGGAGCAGTACTTC
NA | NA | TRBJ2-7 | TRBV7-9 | CASSPDPGLYEQYF | TGTGCCAGCAGCCCCGATCCCGGGCTCTACGAGCAGTACTTC
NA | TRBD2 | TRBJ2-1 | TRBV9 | CASSHYSKPTSVVGWNEQFF | TGTGCCAGCAGCCATTATTCCAAACCGACTAGCGTTGTCGGCTGGAATGAGCAGTTCTTC
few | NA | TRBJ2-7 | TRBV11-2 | CASSLGSRPYEQYF | TGTGCCAGCAGCTTGGGAAGCCGCCCCTACGAGCAGTACTTC
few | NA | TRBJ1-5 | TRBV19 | CAGGGRSNQPQHF | TGTGCCGGGGGAGGACGGAGCAATCAGCCCCAGCATTTT
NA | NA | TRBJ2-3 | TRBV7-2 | CASSLITDTQYF | TGTGCCAGCAGCTTAATCACAGATACGCAGTATTTT
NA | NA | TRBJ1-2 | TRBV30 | CAWSVLGGGGYTF | TGTGCCTGGAGTGTCCTGGGGGGGGGTGGCTACACCTTC
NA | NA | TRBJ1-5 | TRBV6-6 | CASSYSGEFVDQPQHF | TGTGCCAGCAGTTACTCGGGGGAATTTGTGGATCAGCCCCAGCATTTT
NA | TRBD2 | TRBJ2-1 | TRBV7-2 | CASSPVTSGSPEQFF | TGTGCCAGCAGCCCCGTGACTAGCGGGAGCCCTGAGCAGTTCTTC
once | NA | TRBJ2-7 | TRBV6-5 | CASSDGLSYEQYF | TGTGCCAGCAGCGACGGGCTTTCCTACGAGCAGTACTTC
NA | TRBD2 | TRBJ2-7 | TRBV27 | CASSPRAGLATTYEQYF | TGTGCCAGCAGTCCCCGGGCGGGACTAGCGACTACCTACGAGCAGTACTTC
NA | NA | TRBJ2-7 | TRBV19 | CASSIVPGDEQYF | TGTGCCAGTAGTATAGTCCCGGGCGACGAGCAGTACTTC
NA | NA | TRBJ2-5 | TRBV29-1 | CSVGQTQETQYF | TGCAGCGTTGGACAGACCCAAGAGACCCAGTACTTC
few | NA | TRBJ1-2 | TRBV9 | CASSPRGDYGYTF | TGTGCCAGCAGCCCCCGCGGGGACTATGGCTACACCTTC
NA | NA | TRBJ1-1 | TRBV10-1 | CASSESNTGNTEAFF | TGCGCCAGCAGTGAGTCGAACACGGGGAACACTGAAGCTTTCTTT
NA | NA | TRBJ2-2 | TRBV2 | CASSIYGADAAGELFF | TGTGCCAGCAGTATATACGGGGCCGACGCGGCCGGGGAGCTGTTTTTT
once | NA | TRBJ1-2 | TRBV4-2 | CASSQDPLANYGYTF | TGTGCCAGCAGCCAAGACCCACTAGCTAACTATGGCTACACCTTC
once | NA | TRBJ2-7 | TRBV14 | CASSQGDRLDYEQYF | TGTGCCAGCAGCCAAGGTGACAGGCTAGACTACGAGCAGTACTTC
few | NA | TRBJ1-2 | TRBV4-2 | CASSPQQGGIHYGYTF | TGTGCCAGCAGCCCTCAGCAGGGTGGCATCCACTATGGCTACACCTTC
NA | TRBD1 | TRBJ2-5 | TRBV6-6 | CASSYSKGQGETQYF | TGTGCCAGCAGTTACTCGAAGGGACAGGGGGAGACCCAGTACTTC
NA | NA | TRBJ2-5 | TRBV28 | CASTEAETQYF | TGTGCCAGCACTGAGGCGGAGACCCAGTACTTC
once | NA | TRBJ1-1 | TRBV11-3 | CASTLGKNAFF | TGTGCCAGCACCCTCGGGAAAAACGCTTTCTTT
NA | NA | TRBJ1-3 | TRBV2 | CASSAQVRSGDTIYF | TGTGCCAGCAGTGCTCAGGTTCGGAGCGGGGACACCATATATTTT
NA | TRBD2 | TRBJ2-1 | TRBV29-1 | CSVDFRLAGYNEQFF | TGCAGCGTGGACTTTAGACTAGCGGGATACAATGAGCAGTTCTTC
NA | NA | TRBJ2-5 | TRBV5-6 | CASSLAPQGMGETQYF | TGTGCCAGCAGCTTGGCTCCCCAGGGGATGGGAGAGACCCAGTACTTC